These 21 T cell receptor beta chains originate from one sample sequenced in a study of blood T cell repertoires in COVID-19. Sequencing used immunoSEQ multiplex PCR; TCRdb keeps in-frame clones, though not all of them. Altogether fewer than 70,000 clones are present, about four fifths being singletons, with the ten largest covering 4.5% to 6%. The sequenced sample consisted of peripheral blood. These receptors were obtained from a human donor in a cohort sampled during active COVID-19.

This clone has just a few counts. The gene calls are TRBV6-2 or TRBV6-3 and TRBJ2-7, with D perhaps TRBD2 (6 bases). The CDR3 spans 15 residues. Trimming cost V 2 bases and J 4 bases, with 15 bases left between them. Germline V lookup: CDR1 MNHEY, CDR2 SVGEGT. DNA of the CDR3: TGTGCCAGCAGTTACCGCCCGGGGGAGAGTTACGAGCAGTACTTC. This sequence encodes CASSYRPGESYEQYF.

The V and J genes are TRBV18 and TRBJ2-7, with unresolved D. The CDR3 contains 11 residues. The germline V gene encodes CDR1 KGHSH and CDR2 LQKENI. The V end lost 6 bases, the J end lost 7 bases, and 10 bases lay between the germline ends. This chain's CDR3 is CASSVGWEQYF. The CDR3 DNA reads TGTGCCAGCTCCGTTGGCTGGGAGCAGTACTTC.

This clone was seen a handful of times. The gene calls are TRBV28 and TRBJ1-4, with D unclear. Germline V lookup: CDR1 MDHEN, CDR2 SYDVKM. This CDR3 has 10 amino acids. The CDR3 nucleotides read TGTGCATCGGCTAATGAAAAACTGTTTTTT. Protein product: CASANEKLFF. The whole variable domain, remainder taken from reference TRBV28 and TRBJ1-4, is DVKVTQSSRYLVKRTGEKVFLECVQDMDHENMFWYRQDPGLGLRLIYFSYDVKMKEKGDIPEGYSVSREKKERFSLILESASTNQTSMYLCASANEKLFFGSGTQLSVL.

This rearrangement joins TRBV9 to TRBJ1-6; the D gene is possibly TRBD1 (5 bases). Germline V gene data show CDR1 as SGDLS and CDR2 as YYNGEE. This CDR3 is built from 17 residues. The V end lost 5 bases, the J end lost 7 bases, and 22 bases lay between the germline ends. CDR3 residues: CASSLTVGASLNSPLHF. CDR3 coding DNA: TGTGCCAGCAGTCTCACCGTAGGGGCTTCCCTCAATTCACCCCTCCACTTT.

The DNA for the CDR3 is TGTGCCAGCAGTCCTTACAGGGAATCGTACGAGCAGTACTTC. Protein sequence: CASSPYRESYEQYF. The rearrangement links TRBV27 to TRBJ2-7; D is possibly TRBD1 (6 bases). The V end was cut by 5 bases, the J end by 4 bases, with 15 bases between. The germline gives CDR1 MNHEY, CDR2 SMNVEV (reference sequence). This CDR3 has 14 residues.

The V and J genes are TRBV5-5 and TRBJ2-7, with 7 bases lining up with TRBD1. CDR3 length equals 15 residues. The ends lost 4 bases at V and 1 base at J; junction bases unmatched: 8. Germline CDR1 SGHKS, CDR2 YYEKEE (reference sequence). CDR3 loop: CASSPGTDRSYEQYF. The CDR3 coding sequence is TGTGCCAGCAGCCCAGGGACAGATAGATCCTACGAGCAGTACTTC.

The CDR3 spells CASSLSRGLGSVFDTEAFF. CDR3 DNA: TGTGCCAGCAGTTTATCCCGGGGGTTAGGGTCCGTTTTCGACACTGAAGCTTTCTTT. The gene calls are TRBV28 and TRBJ1-1, with a possible D match to TRBD1 (5 bases). The CDR3 extends over 19 amino acids. Per the germline V gene, CDR1 is MDHEN and CDR2 is SYDVKM. Trimming cost V 1 base and J 3 bases, with 24 bases left between them.

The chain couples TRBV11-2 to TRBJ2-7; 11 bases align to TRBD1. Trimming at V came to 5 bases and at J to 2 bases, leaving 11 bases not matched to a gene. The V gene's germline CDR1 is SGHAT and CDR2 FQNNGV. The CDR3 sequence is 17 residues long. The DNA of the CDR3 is TGTGCCAGCAGCAAAGGGACAGGGGGTCCCGAAACCTACGAGCAGTACTTC. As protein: CASSKGTGGPETYEQYF. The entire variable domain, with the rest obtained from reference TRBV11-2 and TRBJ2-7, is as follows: EAGVAQSPRYKIIEKRQSVAFWCNPISGHATLYWYQQILGQGPKLLIQFQNNGVVDDSQLPKDRFSAERLKGVDSTLKIQPAKLEDSAVYLCASSKGTGGPETYEQYFGPGTRLTVT.

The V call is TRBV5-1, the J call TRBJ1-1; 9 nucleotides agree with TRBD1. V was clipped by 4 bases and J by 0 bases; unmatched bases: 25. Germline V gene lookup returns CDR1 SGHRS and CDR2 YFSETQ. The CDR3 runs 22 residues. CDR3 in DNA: TGCGCCAGCAGCAGGGGACAGGGAGGTACACATCTCACCCGTCCCATGAACACTGAAGCTTTCTTT. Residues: CASSRGQGGTHLTRPMNTEAFF.

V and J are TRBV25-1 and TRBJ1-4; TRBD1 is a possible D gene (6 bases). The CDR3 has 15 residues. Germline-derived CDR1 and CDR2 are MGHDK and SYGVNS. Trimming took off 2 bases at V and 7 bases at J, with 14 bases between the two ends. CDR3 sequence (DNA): TGTGCCAGCAGTGAAGGGCTGCAGGGGCCTGAAAAACTGTTTTTT. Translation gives CASSEGLQGPEKLFF.

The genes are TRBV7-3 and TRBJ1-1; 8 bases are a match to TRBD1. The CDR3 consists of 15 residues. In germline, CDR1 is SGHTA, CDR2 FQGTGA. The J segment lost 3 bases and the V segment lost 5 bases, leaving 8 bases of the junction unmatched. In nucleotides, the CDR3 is TGTGCCAGCAGCCCGCGTCCGGGACAGGACACTGAAGCTTTCTTT. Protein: CASSPRPGQDTEAFF.

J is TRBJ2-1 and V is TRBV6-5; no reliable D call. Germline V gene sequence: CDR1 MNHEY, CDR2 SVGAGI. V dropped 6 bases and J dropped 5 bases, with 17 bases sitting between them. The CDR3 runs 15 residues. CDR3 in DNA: TGTGCCAGCAGACTTCCGTCGCAGGCTAACAATGAGCAGTTCTTC. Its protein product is CASRLPSQANNEQFF.

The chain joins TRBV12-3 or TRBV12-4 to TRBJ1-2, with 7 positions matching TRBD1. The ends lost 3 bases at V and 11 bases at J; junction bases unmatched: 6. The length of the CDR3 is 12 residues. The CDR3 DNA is TGTGCCAGCAGTTTTGGGCAGGGGGTGTACACCTTC. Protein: CASSFGQGVYTF.

The CDR3 nucleotides read TGTGCCAGCAGTGAAGGGGGGGGCCCTAGCTCCTATAATTCACCCCTCCACTTT. This codes for CASSEGGGPSSYNSPLHF. J is TRBJ1-6 and V is TRBV2, with TRBD1 as a possible D gene (6 bases). Germline assignment: CDR1 SNHLY and CDR2 FYNNEI. Trimming left V 1 base short and J 0 bases short, with 13 bases between. This CDR3 spans 18 amino acids. The whole variable domain, filled in from reference TRBV2 and TRBJ1-6, reads EPEVTQTPSHQVTQMGQEVILRCVPISNHLYFYWYRQILGQKVEFLVSFYNNEISEKSEIFDDQFSVERPDGSNFTLKIRSTKLEDSAMYFCASSEGGGPSSYNSPLHFGNGTRLTVT.

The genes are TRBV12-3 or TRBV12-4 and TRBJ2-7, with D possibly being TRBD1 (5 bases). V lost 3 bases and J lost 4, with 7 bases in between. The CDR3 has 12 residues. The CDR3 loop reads CASSFGQYEQYF. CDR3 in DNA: TGTGCCAGCAGTTTTGGACAATACGAGCAGTACTTC.

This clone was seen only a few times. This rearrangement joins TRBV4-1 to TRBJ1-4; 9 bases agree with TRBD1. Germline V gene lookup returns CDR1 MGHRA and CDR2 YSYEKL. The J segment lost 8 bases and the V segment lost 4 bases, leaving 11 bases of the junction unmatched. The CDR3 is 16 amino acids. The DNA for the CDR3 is TGCGCCAGCAGCCTAGTGCCGGGACAGGGTGAAGAAAAACTGTTTTTT. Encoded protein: CASSLVPGQGEEKLFF.

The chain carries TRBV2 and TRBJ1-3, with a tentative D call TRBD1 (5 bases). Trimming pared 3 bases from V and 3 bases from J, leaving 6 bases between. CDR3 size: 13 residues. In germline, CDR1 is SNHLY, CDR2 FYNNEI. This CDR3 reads CASSDRDGNTIYF. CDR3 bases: TGTGCCAGCAGTGACAGGGATGGAAACACCATATATTTT.

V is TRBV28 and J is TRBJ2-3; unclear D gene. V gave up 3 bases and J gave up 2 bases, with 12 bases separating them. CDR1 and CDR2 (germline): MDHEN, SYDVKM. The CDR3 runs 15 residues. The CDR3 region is CASSLPLGHTDTQYF. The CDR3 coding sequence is TGTGCCAGCAGTTTGCCCCTTGGCCACACAGATACGCAGTATTTT.

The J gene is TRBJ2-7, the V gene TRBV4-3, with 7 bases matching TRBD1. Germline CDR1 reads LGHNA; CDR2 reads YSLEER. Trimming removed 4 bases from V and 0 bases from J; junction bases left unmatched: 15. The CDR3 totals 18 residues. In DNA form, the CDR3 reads TGCGCCAGCAGCCCCGCTCTTCCCGGGACAGATTACTCCTACGAGCAGTACTTC. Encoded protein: CASSPALPGTDYSYEQYF.

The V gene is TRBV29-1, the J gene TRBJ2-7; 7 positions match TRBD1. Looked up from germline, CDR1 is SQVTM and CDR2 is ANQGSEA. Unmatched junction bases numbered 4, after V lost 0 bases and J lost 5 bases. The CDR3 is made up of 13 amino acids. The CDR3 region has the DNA TGCAGCGTTGAAGAACAGGGGCGCAACGAGCAGTACTTC. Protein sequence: CSVEEQGRNEQYF.

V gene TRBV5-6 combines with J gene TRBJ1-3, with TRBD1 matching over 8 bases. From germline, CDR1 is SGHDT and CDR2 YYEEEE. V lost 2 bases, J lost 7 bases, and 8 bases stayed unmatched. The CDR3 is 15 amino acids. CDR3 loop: CASSFQGAMRNTIYF. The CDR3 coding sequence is TGTGCCAGCAGCTTTCAGGGGGCGATGAGGAACACCATATATTTT. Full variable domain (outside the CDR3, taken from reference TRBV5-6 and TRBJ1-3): DAGVTQSPTHLIKTRGQQVTLRCSPKSGHDTVSWYQQALGQGPQFIFQYYEEEERQRGNFPDRFSGHQFPNYSSELNVNALLLGDSALYLCASSFQGAMRNTIYFGEGSWLTVV.